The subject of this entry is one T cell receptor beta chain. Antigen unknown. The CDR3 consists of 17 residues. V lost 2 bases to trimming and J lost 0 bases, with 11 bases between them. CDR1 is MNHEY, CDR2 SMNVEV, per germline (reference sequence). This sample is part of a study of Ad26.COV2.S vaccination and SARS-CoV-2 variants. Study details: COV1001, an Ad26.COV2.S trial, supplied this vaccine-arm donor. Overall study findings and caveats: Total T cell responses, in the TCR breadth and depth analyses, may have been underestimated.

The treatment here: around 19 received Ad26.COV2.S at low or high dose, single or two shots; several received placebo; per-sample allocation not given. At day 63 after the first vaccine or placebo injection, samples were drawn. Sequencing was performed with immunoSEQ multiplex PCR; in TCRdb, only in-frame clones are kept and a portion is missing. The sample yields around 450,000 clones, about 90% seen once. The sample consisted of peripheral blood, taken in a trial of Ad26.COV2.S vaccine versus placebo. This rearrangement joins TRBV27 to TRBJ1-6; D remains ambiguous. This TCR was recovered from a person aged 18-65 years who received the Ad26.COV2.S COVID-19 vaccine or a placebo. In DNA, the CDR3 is TGTGCCAGCAGTTTAGGGATAAACCGCTCCTATAATTCACCCCTCCACTTT. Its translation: CASSLGINRSYNSPLHF.